A selection of T cell receptor beta chains follows, all from one sample in a study of blood T cell repertoires in COVID-19. The protocol was immunoSEQ multiplex PCR, while the TCRdb copy is restricted to in-frame clones and leaves out a portion. Here the sample spans roughly 240,000 clones, around nine tenths being singletons. The sequenced material came from peripheral blood. The source of these receptors is a woman in her fifties or sixties who had recovered from COVID-19. The CDR3 runs from the conserved cysteine through the conserved F or W.

>TRBV6-2/TRBV6-3|TRBJ2-3
CASSGTSGGARDTQYF
>TRBV7-9|TRBJ1-6
CASSSTDRGLWESPLHF
>TRBV4-3|TRBJ1-4
CASSQDHGGSNFF
>TRBV18|TRBJ2-7
CASSPPLSSYEQYF
>TRBV5-4|TRBJ1-2
CASSVGGEGNYGYTF
>TRBV29-1|TRBJ2-1
CSVGQAQGRSEQFF
>TRBV19|TRBJ1-1
CASSSRQGGSVAFF
>TRBV6-1|TRBJ1-5
CASSANHPGQYNQPQHF
>TRBV7-3|TRBJ2-1
CASSFRGGSYNEQFF
>TRBV28|TRBJ1-2
CASSPSAGVGYTF
>TRBV6-6|TRBJ2-1
CASSPLLAGGLKEQFF
>TRBV6-6|TRBJ2-7
CASKDRGSYEQYF
>TRBV11-3|TRBJ2-3
CASSLRQGTDTQYF
>TRBV23-1|TRBJ2-7
CASKDRGADEQYF
>TRBV28|TRBJ1-1
CASSPPAGGEKGGEAFF
>TRBV28|TRBJ1-5
CASRRYSNQPQHF
>TRBV7-2|TRBJ1-1
CASSIQGGSTEAFF
>TRBV18|TRBJ1-6
CASSPKERAPLHF
>TRBV11-2|TRBJ1-1
CASSLFPGQGGTEAFF
>TRBV7-2|TRBJ2-5
CASSNTPAGGRETQYF
>TRBV6-2/TRBV6-3|TRBJ2-5
CASSYKRGVWGETQYF
>TRBV10-3|TRBJ1-1
CAITGQNTEAFF
>TRBV7-3|TRBJ2-3
CASSPTGGLADTQYF
>TRBV28|TRBJ2-2
CASSSGPSGGDANTGELFF
>TRBV7-9|TRBJ1-2
CASSFGRGSYGYTF
>TRBV3-1/TRBV3-2|TRBJ1-4
CASSQVRQTTNEKLFF
>TRBV18|TRBJ1-1
CASSPRQGLDTEAFF
>TRBV6-4|TRBJ1-1
CASSPGTGVGTEAFF
>TRBV6-5|TRBJ1-2
CASSYSFATGNGYTF
>TRBV28|TRBJ1-4
CASSYYDREEKLFF
>TRBV29-1|TRBJ2-2
CSVNRDRTGELFF
>TRBV28|TRBJ2-3
CASSWLAGAREGHTDTQYF
>TRBV5-1|TRBJ2-3
CASSLGRGDSTDTQYF
>TRBV4-1|TRBJ1-2
CASSPTSRGNYGYTF
>TRBV5-6|TRBJ1-6
CASTSLARGSSPLHF
>TRBV7-6|TRBJ2-3
CASSLGSGGARSTDTQYF
>TRBV3-1/TRBV3-2|TRBJ1-2
CASSLGQGGYGYTF
>TRBV5-1|TRBJ2-7
CASSFVGGGLNEQYF
>TRBV9|TRBJ2-1
CASSVDRRGGNEQFF
>TRBV10-1|TRBJ1-4
CARDRDRGRVVDNEKLFF
>TRBV24-1|TRBJ2-1
CATSEAGTESEQFF
>TRBV7-7|TRBJ2-5
CASSRSGDGQETQYF
>TRBV4-1|TRBJ1-1
CASSQEAGEVNTEAFF
>TRBV7-2|TRBJ2-4
CASSLYSGANIQYF
>TRBV5-6|TRBJ1-2
CASSLLDSNLFYGYTF
>TRBV5-1|TRBJ2-2
CASSLPGTSGGAVGFGGELFF
>TRBV15|TRBJ1-5
CATSRSGGQPQHF
>TRBV7-9|TRBJ1-2
CASSLTDRGHTF
>TRBV7-3|TRBJ2-1
CASSPPGIEAEQFF
>TRBV5-1|TRBJ2-5
CASSLDIGETQYF
>TRBV5-1|TRBJ2-7
CASSLQGAGAHHEQYF
>TRBV7-9|TRBJ2-6
CASSFTGAGANVLTF
>TRBV19|TRBJ1-2
CASSRTGLQVGYTF
>TRBV9|TRBJ1-1
CASSARVNTEAFF
>TRBV3-1/TRBV3-2|TRBJ1-5
CASSQDGSRGPQHF
>TRBV6-6|TRBJ1-3
CASRDTGSGNTIYF
>TRBV7-9|TRBJ2-7
CASSLMGASYEQYF
>TRBV2|TRBJ1-6
CASSEARTNSPLHF
>TRBV4-1|TRBJ2-7
CASSPLRMGQGSYEQYF